These T cell receptor beta chains were read from a single sample in a study of T cell changes during pregnancy in multiple sclerosis. TCRdb's table, derived via immunoSEQ multiplex PCR, lists solely in-frame clones and lacks some. The sample consists of about 36,000 clones, nearly 95% of them appearing once. The sample here was CD4+ T cells from peripheral blood mononuclear cells, taken in the third trimester of pregnancy. Receptors were obtained from a female donor in good health, enrolled as a control in a pregnancy study. The CDR3 runs from the conserved cysteine through the conserved F or W. A D gene is named only where the DNA matches it firmly. Rows may omit the clone size; those that give it use once, few, many or a size class.

d_gene: TRBD1
abundance: -
len: 15
j_gene: TRBJ2-3
v_gene: TRBV7-2
CDR3aa: CASTSDRAAGDTQYF
CDR3nt: TGTGCCAGCACCAGTGACAGGGCGGCAGGGGATACGCAGTATTTT

d_gene: -
abundance: once
len: 13
j_gene: TRBJ2-3
v_gene: TRBV9
CDR3aa: CASSGRAPDTQYF
CDR3nt: TGTGCCAGCAGCGGGAGGGCCCCAGATACGCAGTATTTT

d_gene: TRBD1
abundance: -
len: 17
j_gene: TRBJ1-6
v_gene: TRBV19
CDR3aa: CASTPSGTGRQVSPLHF
CDR3nt: TGTGCCAGTACCCCATCGGGGACAGGGAGGCAGGTTTCACCCCTCCACTTT

d_gene: -
abundance: -
len: 18
j_gene: TRBJ2-2
v_gene: TRBV25-1
CDR3aa: CASSEYTGRVANTGELFF
CDR3nt: TGTGCCAGCAGTGAATACACAGGGAGGGTTGCGAACACCGGGGAGCTGTTTTTT

d_gene: -
abundance: few
len: 15
j_gene: TRBJ2-7
v_gene: TRBV19
CDR3aa: CASSIEQGAVYEQYF
CDR3nt: TGTGCCAGTAGTATAGAACAGGGCGCTGTCTACGAGCAGTACTTC

d_gene: -
abundance: -
len: 14
j_gene: TRBJ1-6
v_gene: TRBV13
CDR3aa: CASSHRTYNSPLHF
CDR3nt: TGTGCCAGCAGCCACCGAACATATAATTCACCCCTCCACTTT

d_gene: TRBD1
abundance: -
len: 17
j_gene: TRBJ2-3
v_gene: TRBV18
CDR3aa: CASSHRTGLGHTDTQYF
CDR3nt: TGTGCCAGCTCACACAGGACAGGGTTGGGGCACACAGATACGCAGTATTTT

d_gene: TRBD2
abundance: -
len: 17
j_gene: TRBJ2-3
v_gene: TRBV7-3
CDR3aa: CASSPRGRGGREDTQYF
CDR3nt: TGTGCCAGCAGCCCCCGAGGGCGGGGGGGCCGGGAAGATACGCAGTATTTT

d_gene: TRBD1
abundance: -
len: 15
j_gene: TRBJ1-2
v_gene: TRBV9
CDR3aa: CASSASQGADYGYTF
CDR3nt: TGTGCCAGCAGCGCAAGTCAGGGGGCGGACTATGGCTACACCTTC

d_gene: TRBD1
abundance: -
len: 16
j_gene: TRBJ2-5
v_gene: TRBV7-2
CDR3aa: CASSPGQGAGRETQYF
CDR3nt: TGTGCCAGCAGCCCCGGACAGGGGGCTGGTAGGGAGACCCAGTACTTC

d_gene: -
abundance: -
len: 12
j_gene: TRBJ2-1
v_gene: TRBV5-1
CDR3aa: CATTDWDNEQFF
CDR3nt: TGCGCCACCACGGACTGGGACAATGAGCAGTTCTTC

d_gene: -
abundance: -
len: 16
j_gene: TRBJ1-6
v_gene: TRBV27
CDR3aa: CASSLFGGGRGSPLHF
CDR3nt: TGTGCCAGCAGTTTATTTGGCGGGGGTCGGGGTTCACCCCTCCACTTT

d_gene: TRBD2
abundance: -
len: 14
j_gene: TRBJ2-1
v_gene: TRBV5-1
CDR3aa: CASSGGESYNEQFF
CDR3nt: TGCGCCAGCAGTGGGGGGGAATCCTACAATGAGCAGTTCTTC

d_gene: TRBD1
abundance: -
len: 16
j_gene: TRBJ2-1
v_gene: TRBV2
CDR3aa: CASRRGTGGIRNEQFF
CDR3nt: TGTGCCAGCAGGCGAGGGACAGGGGGGATCCGCAATGAGCAGTTCTTC

d_gene: TRBD2
abundance: -
len: 16
j_gene: TRBJ2-3
v_gene: TRBV4-2
CDR3aa: CASSRGASGVTDTQYF
CDR3nt: TGTGCCAGCAGCAGGGGGGCTAGCGGGGTCACAGATACGCAGTATTTT

d_gene: -
abundance: -
len: 15
j_gene: TRBJ2-5
v_gene: TRBV7-9
CDR3aa: CASSLSGGNQETQYF
CDR3nt: TGTGCCAGCAGCTTAAGTGGAGGCAACCAAGAGACCCAGTACTTC

d_gene: -
abundance: -
len: 15
j_gene: TRBJ2-7
v_gene: TRBV7-2
CDR3aa: CASSRGTVGFYEQYF
CDR3nt: TGTGCCAGCAGCCGGGGAACAGTCGGCTTCTACGAGCAGTACTTC

d_gene: TRBD2
abundance: -
len: 17
j_gene: TRBJ2-1
v_gene: TRBV7-9
CDR3aa: CASSFRSGGPSYNEQFF
CDR3nt: TGTGCCAGCAGCTTCAGGAGCGGGGGGCCATCCTACAATGAGCAGTTCTTC

d_gene: TRBD1
abundance: -
len: 15
j_gene: TRBJ1-1
v_gene: TRBV18
CDR3aa: CASSPTRQGRTEAFF
CDR3nt: TGTGCCAGCTCACCAACCAGACAGGGACGCACTGAAGCTTTCTTT

d_gene: TRBD1
abundance: -
len: 16
j_gene: TRBJ2-7
v_gene: TRBV5-1
CDR3aa: CASSGGGGQVVYEQYF
CDR3nt: TGCGCCAGCAGCGGGGGCGGTGGACAGGTGGTCTACGAGCAGTACTTC

d_gene: -
abundance: -
len: 14
j_gene: TRBJ1-3
v_gene: TRBV5-6
CDR3aa: CASSNRGGRNTIYF
CDR3nt: TGTGCCAGCAGCAATCGGGGAGGGCGAAACACCATATATTTT

d_gene: TRBD1
abundance: -
len: 13
j_gene: TRBJ1-2
v_gene: TRBV5-4
CDR3aa: CASSRDRPYGYTF
CDR3nt: TGTGCCAGCAGCCGGGACAGACCCTATGGCTACACCTTC

d_gene: -
abundance: -
len: 15
j_gene: TRBJ1-2
v_gene: TRBV28
CDR3aa: CASSLEGLTGGGYTF
CDR3nt: TGTGCCAGCAGTTTAGAAGGACTGACCGGAGGAGGCTACACCTTC

d_gene: -
abundance: -
len: 16
j_gene: TRBJ1-1
v_gene: TRBV13
CDR3aa: CASRISKKTSLAEAFF
CDR3nt: TGTGCCAGCCGCATCTCCAAAAAGACTTCACTCGCTGAAGCTTTCTTT

d_gene: TRBD1
abundance: -
len: 13
j_gene: TRBJ1-4
v_gene: TRBV27
CDR3aa: CASRRGRDEKLFF
CDR3nt: TGTGCCAGCAGGAGGGGGCGCGATGAAAAACTGTTTTTT

d_gene: TRBD1
abundance: -
len: 15
j_gene: TRBJ1-4
v_gene: TRBV5-8
CDR3aa: CASSLAGTGSEKLFF
CDR3nt: TGTGCCAGCAGCTTGGCCGGGACAGGGTCGGAAAAACTGTTTTTT

d_gene: TRBD2
abundance: -
len: 14
j_gene: TRBJ2-5
v_gene: TRBV6-1
CDR3aa: CASSGGGSGETQYF
CDR3nt: TGTGCCAGCAGTGGGGGGGGATCAGGAGAGACCCAGTACTTC

d_gene: TRBD1
abundance: -
len: 15
j_gene: TRBJ1-1
v_gene: TRBV9
CDR3aa: CASSVGGTGVTEAFF
CDR3nt: TGTGCCAGCAGCGTAGGGGGGACAGGAGTCACTGAAGCTTTCTTT

d_gene: -
abundance: -
len: 15
j_gene: TRBJ1-1
v_gene: TRBV7-9
CDR3aa: CASSLWGLENTEAFF
CDR3nt: TGTGCCAGCAGCTTATGGGGGCTTGAGAACACTGAAGCTTTCTTT

d_gene: -
abundance: -
len: 14
j_gene: TRBJ1-1
v_gene: TRBV18
CDR3aa: CASSPPDFRTEAFF
CDR3nt: TGTGCCAGCTCACCACCAGACTTTCGGACTGAAGCTTTCTTT

d_gene: -
abundance: -
len: 14
j_gene: TRBJ1-1
v_gene: TRBV7-8
CDR3aa: CASSLVGRNTEAFF
CDR3nt: TGTGCCAGCAGCTTAGTTGGCAGGAACACTGAAGCTTTCTTT

d_gene: -
abundance: -
len: 13
j_gene: TRBJ2-2
v_gene: TRBV25-1
CDR3aa: CASSRGNTGELFF
CDR3nt: TGTGCCAGCAGTAGAGGGAACACCGGGGAGCTGTTTTTT

d_gene: TRBD2
abundance: -
len: 16
j_gene: TRBJ2-5
v_gene: TRBV7-2
CDR3aa: CASSPMGLAGGETQYF
CDR3nt: TGTGCCAGCAGCCCAATGGGACTAGCGGGGGGGGAGACCCAGTACTTC

d_gene: TRBD2
abundance: -
len: 16
j_gene: TRBJ2-6
v_gene: TRBV7-3
CDR3aa: CASSLRGGTGANVLTF
CDR3nt: TGTGCCAGCAGCTTACGGGGGGGAACGGGGGCCAACGTCCTGACTTTC

d_gene: -
abundance: -
len: 15
j_gene: TRBJ2-2
v_gene: TRBV5-1
CDR3aa: CASRGSSRETGELFF
CDR3nt: TGCGCCAGCCGAGGGAGCAGTAGAGAGACCGGGGAGCTGTTTTTT

d_gene: -
abundance: -
len: 14
j_gene: TRBJ2-6
v_gene: TRBV5-6
CDR3aa: CASSAYSGANVLTF
CDR3nt: TGTGCCAGCAGCGCGTACTCTGGGGCCAACGTCCTGACTTTC

d_gene: TRBD1
abundance: -
len: 13
j_gene: TRBJ1-6
v_gene: TRBV5-8
CDR3aa: CASSVDRGSPLHF
CDR3nt: TGTGCCAGCAGCGTCGACAGGGGTTCACCCCTCCACTTT

d_gene: -
abundance: -
len: 15
j_gene: TRBJ2-2
v_gene: TRBV14
CDR3aa: CASSQDRRNTGELFF
CDR3nt: TGTGCCAGCAGCCAAGATAGGAGAAACACCGGGGAGCTGTTTTTT

d_gene: -
abundance: -
len: 13
j_gene: TRBJ2-2
v_gene: TRBV30
CDR3aa: CAGGQPNTGELFF
CDR3nt: TGTGCTGGAGGGCAGCCTAACACCGGGGAGCTGTTTTTT

d_gene: TRBD2
abundance: -
len: 16
j_gene: TRBJ2-1
v_gene: TRBV18
CDR3aa: CASSPLAGVSYNEQFF
CDR3nt: TGTGCCAGCTCACCACTTGCGGGGGTATCCTACAATGAGCAGTTCTTC

d_gene: -
abundance: -
len: 16
j_gene: TRBJ2-1
v_gene: TRBV11-2
CDR3aa: CASSYRKDSTYNEQFF
CDR3nt: TGTGCCAGCAGCTACCGTAAGGACTCTACTTACAATGAGCAGTTCTTC

d_gene: -
abundance: -
len: 15
j_gene: TRBJ2-2
v_gene: TRBV2
CDR3aa: CASSAWAVDTGELFF
CDR3nt: TGTGCCAGCAGTGCTTGGGCAGTCGACACCGGGGAGCTGTTTTTT

d_gene: -
abundance: -
len: 15
j_gene: TRBJ2-7
v_gene: TRBV11-2
CDR3aa: CASSPRTANGYEQYF
CDR3nt: TGTGCCAGCAGCCCTCGGACAGCCAACGGGTACGAGCAGTACTTC

d_gene: TRBD1
abundance: -
len: 14
j_gene: TRBJ1-2
v_gene: TRBV7-2
CDR3aa: CASSSRGEGYGYTF
CDR3nt: TGTGCCAGCAGCTCCAGGGGGGAAGGCTATGGCTACACCTTC

d_gene: -
abundance: -
len: 13
j_gene: TRBJ1-2
v_gene: TRBV4-2
CDR3aa: CASSQDRGDGYTF
CDR3nt: TGTGCCAGCAGCCAAGATCGCGGGGACGGCTACACCTTC

d_gene: TRBD1
abundance: -
len: 15
j_gene: TRBJ1-2
v_gene: TRBV7-8
CDR3aa: CASSSPDRADYGYTF
CDR3nt: TGTGCCAGCAGCTCTCCGGACAGGGCCGACTATGGCTACACCTTC

d_gene: -
abundance: -
len: 14
j_gene: TRBJ1-1
v_gene: TRBV6-5
CDR3aa: CASSYSQGSTEAFF
CDR3nt: TGTGCCAGCAGTTACTCCCAGGGGTCCACTGAAGCTTTCTTT

d_gene: -
abundance: -
len: 18
j_gene: TRBJ2-7
v_gene: TRBV27
CDR3aa: CASSPHTLILRQSYEQYF
CDR3nt: TGTGCCAGCAGTCCCCATACGCTAATTCTACGACAGTCCTACGAGCAGTACTTC

d_gene: -
abundance: -
len: 16
j_gene: TRBJ1-3
v_gene: TRBV4-1
CDR3aa: CASSPGRGSSGNTIYF
CDR3nt: TGCGCCAGCAGCCCGGGGCGGGGGAGCTCTGGAAACACCATATATTTT

d_gene: TRBD1
abundance: -
len: 16
j_gene: TRBJ1-5
v_gene: TRBV19
CDR3aa: CASSRYWDRVDQPQHF
CDR3nt: TGTGCCAGTAGTAGGTACTGGGACAGGGTGGATCAGCCCCAGCATTTT

d_gene: TRBD1
abundance: -
len: 15
j_gene: TRBJ1-3
v_gene: TRBV7-9
CDR3aa: CASSSDRDSGNTIYF
CDR3nt: TGTGCCAGCAGCTCCGACAGGGACTCTGGAAACACCATATATTTT

d_gene: -
abundance: -
len: 15
j_gene: TRBJ2-3
v_gene: TRBV7-2
CDR3aa: CASSPIDWGPDTQYF
CDR3nt: TGTGCCAGCAGCCCGATCGACTGGGGCCCAGATACGCAGTATTTT

d_gene: TRBD1
abundance: -
len: 15
j_gene: TRBJ1-5
v_gene: TRBV7-2
CDR3aa: CASSLAQGASQPQHF
CDR3nt: TGTGCCAGCAGCTTAGCCCAGGGGGCCAGTCAGCCCCAGCATTTT

d_gene: -
abundance: -
len: 13
j_gene: TRBJ1-2
v_gene: TRBV19
CDR3aa: CASSIGPVEGYTF
CDR3nt: TGTGCCAGTAGTATAGGGCCAGTTGAAGGCTACACCTTC

d_gene: -
abundance: -
len: 14
j_gene: TRBJ1-2
v_gene: TRBV5-1
CDR3aa: CASSSPDGDYGYTF
CDR3nt: TGCGCCAGCAGCTCACCGGACGGGGACTATGGCTACACCTTC

d_gene: TRBD1
abundance: -
len: 13
j_gene: TRBJ1-1
v_gene: TRBV29-1
CDR3aa: CSLSTGPLSEAFF
CDR3nt: TGCAGCCTCTCGACAGGGCCCCTTTCTGAAGCTTTCTTT

d_gene: -
abundance: -
len: 15
j_gene: TRBJ1-4
v_gene: TRBV7-2
CDR3aa: CASSSLGIRDEKLFF
CDR3nt: TGTGCCAGCAGCTCTTTAGGGATCAGGGATGAAAAACTGTTTTTT

d_gene: -
abundance: once
len: 13
j_gene: TRBJ2-3
v_gene: TRBV12-5
CDR3aa: CASSEGFTDTQYF
CDR3nt: TGTGCTAGTAGTGAGGGTTTCACAGATACGCAGTATTTT

d_gene: TRBD2
abundance: once
len: 15
j_gene: TRBJ2-3
v_gene: TRBV6-1
CDR3aa: CASRAGGSGADTQYF
CDR3nt: TGTGCCAGCAGGGCGGGGGGGTCGGGCGCAGATACGCAGTATTTT